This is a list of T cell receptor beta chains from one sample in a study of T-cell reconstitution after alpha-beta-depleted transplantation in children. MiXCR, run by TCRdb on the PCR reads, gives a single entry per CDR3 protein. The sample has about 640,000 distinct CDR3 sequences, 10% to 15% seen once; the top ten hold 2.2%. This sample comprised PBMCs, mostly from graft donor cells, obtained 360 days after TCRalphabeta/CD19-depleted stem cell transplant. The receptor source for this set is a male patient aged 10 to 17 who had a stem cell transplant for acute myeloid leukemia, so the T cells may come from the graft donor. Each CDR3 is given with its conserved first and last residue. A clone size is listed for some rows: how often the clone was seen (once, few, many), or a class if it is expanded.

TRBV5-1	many	CASSFRQGLGSNEKLFF
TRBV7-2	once	CASSLDQGRMLPQHF
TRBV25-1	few	CASSAATGGQETQYF
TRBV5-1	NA	CASSLEEGARTQYF
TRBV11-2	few	CASIVAGPSSYNEQFF
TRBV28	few	CASKKLAKNIQYF
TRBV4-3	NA	CASSQDTPQASSGANVLTF
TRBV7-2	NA	CASSLRGRRYEQYF
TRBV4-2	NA	CASSQSAGAVNTGELFF
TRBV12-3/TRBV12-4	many	CASSLDSLGRDEQFF
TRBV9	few	CASSARSGTSGYNEQFF
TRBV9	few	CASSPSGGLRWNEQFF